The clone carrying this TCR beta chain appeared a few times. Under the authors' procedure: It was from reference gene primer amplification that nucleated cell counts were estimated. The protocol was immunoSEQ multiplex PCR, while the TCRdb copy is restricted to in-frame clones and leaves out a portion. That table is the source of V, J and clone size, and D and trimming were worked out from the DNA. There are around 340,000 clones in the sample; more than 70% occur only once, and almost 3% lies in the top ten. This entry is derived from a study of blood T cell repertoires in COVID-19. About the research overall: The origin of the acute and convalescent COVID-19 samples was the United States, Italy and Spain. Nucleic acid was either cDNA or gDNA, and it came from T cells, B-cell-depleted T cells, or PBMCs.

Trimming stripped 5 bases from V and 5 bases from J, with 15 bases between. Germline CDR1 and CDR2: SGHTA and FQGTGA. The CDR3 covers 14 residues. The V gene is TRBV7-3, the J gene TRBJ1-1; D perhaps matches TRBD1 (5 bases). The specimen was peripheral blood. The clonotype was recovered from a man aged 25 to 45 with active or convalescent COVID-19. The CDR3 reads CASSLVGRGTEAFF. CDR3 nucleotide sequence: TGTGCCAGCAGCCTAGTGGGCCGGGGGACTGAAGCTTTCTTT.